The rows below give T cell receptor beta chains drawn from one sample of a study of OX40 agonist ivuxolimab in advanced cancers. Produced via immunoSEQ multiplex PCR; TCRdb's table is partial and in-frame only. The repertoire holds tens of thousands of clones, 70% to 85% seen once, with 1.5% to 2% in the top ten. The material sequenced was CD4+ or CD8+ T cells sorted from blood, taken in a trial of the OX40 agonist ivuxolimab. The source is an adult with an advanced solid tumor such as melanoma, head and neck, liver or kidney cancer. Both conserved end residues are part of each CDR3. D genes are given only for firm matches. Only some rows state a clone size, as once, few, many or a class for expanded clones.

CDR3: CASSIGRGENYGYTF
DNA: TGTGCCAGTAGTATAGGGCGAGGGGAGAACTATGGCTACACCTTC
V: TRBV19
D: NA
J: TRBJ1-2
size: NA
length: 15

CDR3: CASRDRTANYGYTF
DNA: TGTGCCAGCAGGGACCGGACAGCTAACTATGGCTACACCTTC
V: TRBV7-9
D: NA
J: TRBJ1-2
size: NA
length: 14

CDR3: CASSLRTAGVGVLGEKLFF
DNA: TGTGCCAGCAGCTTGAGGACCGCCGGTGTTGGCGTACTGGGTGAAAAACTGTTTTTT
V: TRBV11-3
D: NA
J: TRBJ1-4
size: NA
length: 19

CDR3: CASSQPGTGGGEAFF
DNA: TGCGCCAGCAGCCAACCAGGGACAGGGGGAGGCGAAGCTTTCTTT
V: TRBV4-3
D: TRBD1
J: TRBJ1-1
size: NA
length: 15

CDR3: CASSLAMLAGGYTF
DNA: TGTGCCAGCAGCTTAGCGATGTTGGCGGGTGGCTACACCTTC
V: TRBV7-9
D: NA
J: TRBJ1-2
size: NA
length: 14

CDR3: CASSPGDRVNTEAFF
DNA: TGCGCCAGCAGCCCCGGGGACAGGGTGAACACTGAAGCTTTCTTT
V: TRBV5-1
D: TRBD1
J: TRBJ1-1
size: NA
length: 15

CDR3: CASSLESLRQSRANVLTF
DNA: TGTGCCAGCAGTTTAGAAAGCTTACGACAAAGTCGGGCCAACGTCCTGACTTTC
V: TRBV6-9
D: NA
J: TRBJ2-6
size: NA
length: 18

CDR3: CASSQARSSSGNTIYF
DNA: TGCGCCAGCAGCCAAGCACGTTCCTCGTCTGGAAACACCATATATTTT
V: TRBV4-1
D: NA
J: TRBJ1-3
size: NA
length: 16

CDR3: CASSKDSGLNTEAFF
DNA: TGTGCCAGCAGCAAAGACTCAGGATTGAACACTGAAGCTTTCTTT
V: TRBV21-1
D: NA
J: TRBJ1-1
size: NA
length: 15

CDR3: CASSPYRDRNEKLFF
DNA: TGTGCCAGCTCACCTTACAGGGACCGTAATGAAAAACTGTTTTTT
V: TRBV18
D: NA
J: TRBJ1-4
size: NA
length: 15

CDR3: CATSRDPPGETQYF
DNA: TGTGCCACCAGCAGAGACCCACCGGGGGAGACCCAGTACTTC
V: TRBV15
D: NA
J: TRBJ2-5
size: NA
length: 14

CDR3: CASSLLSGFSGTGNTEAFF
DNA: TGTGCCAGCAGCTTACTGAGTGGTTTCTCCGGGACAGGGAACACTGAAGCTTTCTTT
V: TRBV11-2
D: TRBD1
J: TRBJ1-1
size: few
length: 19

CDR3: CASSFRGRGEKLFF
DNA: TGTGCCAGCAGCTTCAGGGGTAGGGGCGAAAAACTGTTTTTT
V: TRBV7-2
D: NA
J: TRBJ1-4
size: NA
length: 14

CDR3: CASSPGQGIGGYTF
DNA: TGTGCCAGTAGCCCCGGACAGGGGATCGGTGGCTACACCTTC
V: TRBV19
D: TRBD1
J: TRBJ1-2
size: NA
length: 14

CDR3: CASSSSTEALGNEQFF
DNA: TGCGCCAGCAGCTCCTCCACCGAGGCCCTGGGGAATGAGCAGTTCTTC
V: TRBV5-1
D: NA
J: TRBJ2-1
size: NA
length: 16

CDR3: CASSFPKGRSGANVLTF
DNA: TGTGCCAGCAGCTTCCCCAAGGGGCGGTCTGGGGCCAACGTCCTGACTTTC
V: TRBV7-9
D: NA
J: TRBJ2-6
size: NA
length: 17

CDR3: CAVMPGQGGGVGNTIYF
DNA: TGTGCCGTTATGCCCGGGCAGGGAGGAGGCGTCGGAAACACCATATATTTT
V: TRBV10-3
D: NA
J: TRBJ1-3
size: NA
length: 17

CDR3: CSVEGQENYGYTF
DNA: TGCAGCGTTGAGGGACAGGAGAACTATGGCTACACCTTC
V: TRBV29-1
D: TRBD1
J: TRBJ1-2
size: NA
length: 13

CDR3: CASSKGTGTHEQYF
DNA: TGTGCCAGCAGCAAAGGGACAGGGACCCACGAGCAGTACTTC
V: TRBV9
D: TRBD1
J: TRBJ2-7
size: NA
length: 14

CDR3: CASSKQGALETQYF
DNA: TGTGCCAGCAGCAAACAGGGGGCGCTGGAGACCCAGTACTTC
V: TRBV5-4
D: TRBD1
J: TRBJ2-5
size: NA
length: 14